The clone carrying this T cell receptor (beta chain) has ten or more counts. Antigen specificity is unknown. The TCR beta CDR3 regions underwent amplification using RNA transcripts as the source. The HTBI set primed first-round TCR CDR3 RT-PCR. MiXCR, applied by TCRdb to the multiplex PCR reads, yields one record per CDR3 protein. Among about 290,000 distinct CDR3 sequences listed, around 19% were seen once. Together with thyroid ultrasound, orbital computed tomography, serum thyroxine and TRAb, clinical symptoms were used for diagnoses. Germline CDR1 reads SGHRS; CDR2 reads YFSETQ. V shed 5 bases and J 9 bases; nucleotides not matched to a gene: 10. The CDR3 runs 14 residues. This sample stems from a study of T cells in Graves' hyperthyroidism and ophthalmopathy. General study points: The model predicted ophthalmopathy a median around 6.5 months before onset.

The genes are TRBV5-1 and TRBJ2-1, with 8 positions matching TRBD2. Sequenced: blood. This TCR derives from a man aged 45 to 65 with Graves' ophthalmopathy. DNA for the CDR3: TGCGCCAGCAGGGCTGTGCGGGAGGATGTTGAGCAGTTCTTC. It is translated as CASRAVREDVEQFF.